This T cell receptor (beta chain) comes out of a study of blood T cell repertoires in COVID-19 (dated by TCRdb to the early 2020s). Regarding the complete study: Collaborator samples came from the United States, Italy and Spain and covered acute and convalescent phases of COVID-19. The material from the prospective study consisted of cDNA or gDNA derived from T cells, B-cell-depleted T cells, or PBMCs. Deeply sampled blood TCRbeta repertoires from subjects exposed to, actively infected with, or recovered from COVID-19 were included in the dataset. The repertoires were released in a freely available public database meant as a resource for research on the immune response to SARS-CoV-2. Samples came from the ongoing ImmuneRACE study (first 160 participants) plus 1,254 subjects from 6 global collaborators. The sample metadata nearly always contained a de-identified subject ID, COVID-19 status, age in years and sex. Where available, HLA class I and class II types were taken from metadata supplied by the sample provider and were not determined by assay-based typing. Beyond this particular receptor, the publication reports: How much clinical and demographic metadata was included differed by source and by participant, and the metadata was provided uncurated.

CDR1 MNHEY and CDR2 SMNVEV were looked up in the germline V gene (reference sequence). From cysteine to phenylalanine, the CDR3 is 13 amino acids long. Just CDR3 DNA is preserved here, 39 bases in frame from base 1. V and J lose 0 bases and 6 bases, and a span of 8 bases separates them. In its sample, this clone was seen once. The antigen it binds to is not known. Base-call qualities are not available, and no considerably larger clone is one nucleotide away. TCRbeta CDR3 regions were amplified from genomic DNA using the immunoSEQ Assay, a bias-controlled multiplex PCR. Processing in the source paper ran as follows. Within the assay, amplification of reference gene primers was used to estimate how many nucleated cells each sample contained. To quantify the absolute abundance of each unique TCRbeta CDR3 rearrangement, sequence reads were collapsed and filtered. For each sample, productive Simpson clonality was calculated as the square root of Simpson's diversity index across productive rearrangements. TCRdb stores this immuneACCESS table with in-frame sequences only. Part of the clones is absent; in the studies checked, under half of the shortfall reflects unresolved V genes, and no reason is known for the rest. V and J calls and clone size are given by that table; D and trimming were obtained from the DNA. This sample has 110,000 to 150,000 clones in its table, and roughly 89% of those were observed once. The top ten clones comprise around 4.5% of the sample.

The collaborating institutions used their own protocols to collect whole blood in K2EDTA tubes. Collaborator samples were shipped for TCRbeta analysis as frozen whole blood, isolated PBMCs, or DNA extracted from either sample type. The sequenced sample consisted of peripheral blood. This receptor was obtained from a woman aged 40-49 years with acute or convalescent COVID-19. The chain is encoded by TRBV27 joined to TRBJ1-2; the D gene cannot be named for sure. The CDR3 has the sequence CASSLSRGHGYTF. The bases read TGTGCCAGCAGTTTATCCCGGGGTCATGGCTACACCTTC.